This is a list of T cell receptor beta chains from one sample in a study of CD8+CD57+ T cells in acquired aplastic anemia. TCRdb itself ran the reads through MiXCR, one entry per CDR3 protein. The table shows about 160,000 distinct CDR3 sequences, with approximately 44% occurring only once. The material sequenced was sorted CD4+, CD8+, or CD8+CD57+ T cells (not recorded which) from PBMCs. These receptor sequences come from a human donor in good health. The CDR3 runs from the conserved cysteine through the conserved F or W. The D gene is left open where the match is weak. The listing skips clone size in some rows; elsewhere it reads once, few, many or a size class.

.	.	TRBJ2-7	TRBV14	CASSQERYYEQYF	TGTGCCAGCAGCCAGGAACGGTACTACGAGCAGTACTTC
.	TRBD1	TRBJ2-7	TRBV7-6	CASSLEGTGGRDEQYF	TGTGCCAGCAGCTTAGAAGGGACAGGGGGCAGGGACGAGCAGTACTTC
many	.	TRBJ1-6	TRBV6-5	CASSYRGNRGSSPLHF	TGTGCCAGCAGTTATCGGGGGAATCGGGGGTCTTCACCCCTCCACTTT
many	TRBD1	TRBJ1-2	TRBV24-1	CATSDGTGLYGYTF	TGTGCCACCAGTGACGGGACAGGTCTCTATGGCTACACCTTC
.	.	TRBJ2-5	TRBV7-8	CASSLLGSEQETQYF	TGTGCCAGCAGCCTCCTGGGCAGCGAACAAGAGACCCAGTACTTC
.	.	TRBJ2-3	TRBV7-2	CASSDRTYPDTQYF	TGTGCCAGCAGCGATCGGACGTATCCAGATACGCAGTATTTT
many	.	TRBJ1-4	TRBV19	CASNSLGRATNEKLFF	TGTGCCAGTAATTCACTGGGGAGAGCAACTAATGAAAAACTGTTTTTT
.	.	TRBJ1-2	TRBV2	CASSPDKIYGYTF	TGTGCCAGCAGTCCCGACAAGATCTATGGCTACACCTTC
few	.	TRBJ1-5	TRBV10-2	CASSDGGLGSNQPQHF	TGCGCCAGCAGTGATGGGGGGCTGGGTAGCAATCAGCCCCAGCATTTT
.	TRBD2	TRBJ2-1	TRBV10-3	CAIRVGASGSANEQFF	TGTGCCATCAGGGTGGGGGCTAGCGGGAGTGCCAATGAGCAGTTCTTC
.	.	TRBJ1-1	TRBV7-2	CASNSDRNTEAFF	TGTGCCAGCAACTCGGACAGGAACACTGAAGCTTTCTTT
.	TRBD1	TRBJ2-7	TRBV29-1	CSARDRSVVEQYF	TGCAGCGCCAGGGACAGGTCGGTGGTCGAGCAGTACTTC
few	.	TRBJ2-3	TRBV2	CASTYGRGRTDTQYF	TGTGCCAGCACTTACGGCAGGGGCCGCACAGATACGCAGTATTTT
few	TRBD1	TRBJ2-1	TRBV29-1	CSVVGTGRLNEQFF	TGCAGCGTCGTAGGGACAGGACGCCTCAATGAGCAGTTCTTC
once	TRBD1	TRBJ2-3	TRBV7-2	CASSQGATDTQYF	TGTGCCAGCAGCCAGGGGGCGACAGATACGCAGTATTTT
many	.	TRBJ1-1	TRBV7-9	CASSKYHTNTEAFF	TGTGCCAGCAGCAAATATCACACCAACACTGAAGCTTTCTTT
.	.	TRBJ1-2	TRBV5-4	CASSTDGNYGYTF	TGTGCCAGCAGCACGGACGGGAACTATGGCTACACCTTC
few	.	TRBJ1-5	TRBV25-1	CASSVDYQPQHF	TGTGCCAGCAGTGTGGATTATCAGCCCCAGCATTTT
.	TRBD1	TRBJ1-1	TRBV2	CASSRQGRNTEAFF	TGTGCCAGCAGTCGACAGGGAAGGAACACTGAAGCTTTCTTT
.	.	TRBJ2-7	TRBV7-3	CASSLTGSVEQYF	TGTGCCAGCAGCTTAACCGGGTCGGTCGAGCAGTACTTC
many	.	TRBJ2-3	TRBV7-8	CASSPVDALLDTQYF	TGTGCCAGCAGCCCGGTGGATGCTCTTTTGGATACGCAGTATTTT
many	.	TRBJ2-2	TRBV7-3	CASSPPETGELFF	TGTGCCAGCAGCCCGCCTGAAACCGGGGAGCTGTTTTTT
few	TRBD1	TRBJ1-1	TRBV6-2/TRBV6-3	CASSYSGTGNGEKAFF	TGTGCCAGCAGTTACTCTGGGACAGGGAATGGGGAGAAAGCTTTCTTT
many	TRBD2	TRBJ2-3	TRBV7-9	CASTSGGGTDTQYF	TGTGCCAGCACATCGGGAGGTGGCACAGATACGCAGTATTTT
many	.	TRBJ2-7	TRBV28	CASSRTYEQYF	TGTGCCAGCAGTCGGACCTACGAGCAGTACTTC
many	.	TRBJ1-1	TRBV19	CASQAGLGNTEAFF	TGTGCCTCCCAGGCCGGGCTGGGGAACACTGAAGCTTTCTTT
many	.	TRBJ2-4	TRBV20-1	CSASPDIQYF	TGCAGTGCCTCCCCGGACATTCAGTACTTC
.	.	TRBJ1-2	TRBV19	CASTPGGGGNYGYTF	TGTGCCAGTACCCCTGGTGGCGGTGGTAACTATGGCTACACCTTC
.	.	TRBJ1-1	TRBV20-1	CSARVGSTEAFF	TGCAGTGCTAGAGTTGGGTCCACTGAAGCTTTCTTT
few	TRBD2	TRBJ2-7	TRBV7-3	CASSLMRGGALGGSYEQYF	TGTGCCAGCAGCTTAATGCGCGGGGGGGCCTTGGGCGGCTCCTACGAGCAGTACTTC
many	TRBD2	TRBJ2-5	TRBV7-2	CASSLEGGETQYF	TGTGCCAGCAGCTTAGAGGGAGGGGAGACCCAGTACTTC
many	.	TRBJ2-5	TRBV9	CASSSEGVRETQYF	TGTGCCAGCAGCTCCGAGGGGGTCCGCGAGACCCAGTACTTC
once	.	TRBJ2-7	TRBV19	CASSIGTQGTYEQYF	TGTGCCAGTAGTATTGGGACACAGGGAACCTACGAGCAGTACTTC
many	.	TRBJ1-1	TRBV6-2/TRBV6-3	CASSYRNTEAFF	TGTGCCAGCAGTTACAGGAACACTGAAGCTTTCTTT
.	TRBD1	TRBJ1-1	TRBV7-9	CASSRDRETEAFF	TGTGCCAGCAGCCGGGACAGGGAGACTGAAGCTTTCTTT
many	TRBD2	TRBJ2-3	TRBV20-1	CSAKLAGVQDTQYF	TGCAGTGCTAAACTAGCGGGGGTACAAGATACGCAGTATTTT
.	.	TRBJ2-1	TRBV20-1	CSAEHQGSREQFF	TGCAGTGCCGAGCACCAGGGCTCGCGGGAGCAGTTCTTC
.	TRBD2	TRBJ2-7	TRBV2	CASSGSGLAGAEQYF	TGTGCCAGCAGTGGGTCGGGACTAGCGGGAGCCGAGCAGTACTTC
.	TRBD1	TRBJ1-1	TRBV4-1	CASSQGQGLTEAFF	TGCGCCAGCAGCCAAGGACAGGGTTTAACTGAAGCTTTCTTT
.	.	TRBJ1-1	TRBV10-3	CAIRPEGGEAFF	TGTGCCATCAGGCCAGAGGGGGGTGAAGCTTTCTTT
.	.	TRBJ2-7	TRBV7-2	CASSLDWVSYEQYF	TGTGCCAGCAGCTTAGATTGGGTCTCCTACGAGCAGTACTTC
.	TRBD1	TRBJ2-7	TRBV19	CASSRGQGIEQYF	TGTGCCAGTAGTAGGGGACAGGGGATCGAGCAGTACTTC